These 10 T cell receptor beta chains were all obtained from the same sample, sequenced in a study of shared clonotypes between healthy human individuals. The assay was immunoSEQ multiplex PCR, and TCRdb's table has in-frame clones only and misses some. Of millions of clones listed, 80% to 95% are singletons. Sequencing used naive CD4+ T cells from PBMCs. The subset denotes: CD45RA+ positively selected. These receptors originate from a man aged 18 to 29 in good health. Some clones in this sample may be carry-over from other donors' samples.

This clone was observed a single time. V usage is TRBV11-2 and J usage is TRBJ1-1; D gene ambiguous. Germline CDR1 is SGHAT and CDR2 is FQNNGV. The V end lost 5 bases, the J end lost 0 bases, and 13 bases lay between the germline ends. This CDR3 has 15 residues. This CDR3 is CASSREVALNTEAFF. The CDR3 DNA reads as TGTGCCAGCAGCCGCGAGGTGGCTCTGAACACTGAAGCTTTCTTT. The full variable domain, rest sourced from reference TRBV11-2 and TRBJ1-1, is EAGVAQSPRYKIIEKRQSVAFWCNPISGHATLYWYQQILGQGPKLLIQFQNNGVVDDSQLPKDRFSAERLKGVDSTLKIQPAKLEDSAVYLCASSREVALNTEAFFGQGTRLTVV.

This clone was detected only once. V gene TRBV5-6 combines with J gene TRBJ1-3; 7 nucleotides line up with TRBD1. Per the germline V gene, CDR1 is SGHDT and CDR2 is YYEEEE. Unmatched junction bases numbered 16, after V lost 2 bases and J lost 2 bases. The CDR3 has 19 residues. Here the CDR3 DNA reads TGTGCCAGCAGCTTCTTAAGACCAACCGGGACAGTCGCTGGAAACACCATATATTTT. It is translated as CASSFLRPTGTVAGNTIYF.

The chain joins TRBV6-5 to TRBJ2-7; 11 nucleotides align to TRBD2. The CDR3 is made up of 16 amino acids. V was clipped by 3 bases and J by 3 bases; unmatched bases: 7. Germline lookup yields CDR1 MNHEY and CDR2 SVGAGI. Here the CDR3 reads CASSYPTTSGNYEQYF. As DNA, the CDR3 is TGTGCCAGCAGTTATCCCACGACTAGCGGGAACTACGAGCAGTACTTC.

Worth noting for this clone: The sample has other DNA sequences that encode this CDR3 too. The chain is built from TRBV7-3 and TRBJ2-1; 10 bases are a match to TRBD2. The J segment lost 9 bases and the V segment lost 2 bases, leaving 7 bases of the junction unmatched. The CDR3 contains 15 residues. Per the germline V gene, CDR1 is SGHTA and CDR2 is FQGTGA. DNA for the CDR3: TGTGCCAGCAGCTTACGCCTAGCGGGAGTAGGTGAGCAGTTCTTC. This encodes CASSLRLAGVGEQFF.

The chain recombines TRBV10-3 with TRBJ2-2; D is undetermined. The CDR3 contains 13 residues. The germline V gene has CDR1 ENHRY and CDR2 SYGVKD. Trimming took 6 bases from V and 5 from J, leaving 10 bases between them. The CDR3 DNA sequence: TGTGCCATCAGACCCCCTCTTACCGGGGAGCTGTTTTTT. Its protein is CAIRPPLTGELFF.

Here the CDR3 reads CASSPPLGQGYSGGSYEQYF. The CDR3 bases are TGTGCCAGCTCACCCCCGTTAGGACAGGGATACAGCGGGGGTTCCTACGAGCAGTACTTC. This chain connects TRBV18 to TRBJ2-7; D tentatively fits TRBD1 or TRBD2 (8 bases each). V was pared by 3 bases and J by 1 base, with 28 bases between. Germline V gene sequence: CDR1 KGHSH, CDR2 LQKENI. The CDR3 consists of 20 residues. The full variable domain, in which reference TRBV18 and TRBJ2-7 provide the parts outside the CDR3, is NAGVMQNPRHLVRRRGQEARLRCSPMKGHSHVYWYRQLPEEGLKFMVYLQKENIIDESGMPKERFSAEFPKEGPSILRIQQVVRGDSAAYFCASSPPLGQGYSGGSYEQYFGPGTRLTVT.

The V call is TRBV28, the J call TRBJ2-1; 10 positions match TRBD2. Germline V gene lookup returns CDR1 MDHEN and CDR2 SYDVKM. There are 16 residues in the CDR3. The J segment lost 4 bases and the V segment lost 6 bases, leaving 9 bases of the junction unmatched. The CDR3 loop is CASSPTGTSAYNEQFF. In DNA, the CDR3 is TGTGCCAGCAGCCCCACCGGGACTAGCGCATACAATGAGCAGTTCTTC.

This sequence joins TRBV7-9 and TRBJ2-3, with 11 nucleotides matching TRBD2. The CDR3 runs 18 residues. V trimming: 4 bases; J trimming: 2 bases; junction bases outside the gene matches: 11. Germline V gene lookup returns CDR1 SEHNR and CDR2 FQNEAQ (reference sequence). The CDR3 here is CASSYSAGTSGTTDTQYF. CDR3 coding DNA: TGTGCCAGCAGCTATAGCGCCGGGACTAGCGGAACCACAGATACGCAGTATTTT.

The genes are TRBV27 and TRBJ1-1; D possibly corresponds to TRBD1 (5 bases). This CDR3 region has 13 residues. Trimming shortened V by 2 bases and J by 3 bases, and 7 bases separated the two germline ends. Germline V lookup: CDR1 MNHEY, CDR2 SMNVEV (reference sequence). CDR3 in amino acids: CASSLVGDTEAFF. For the CDR3, the DNA is TGTGCCAGCAGTTTAGTGGGGGACACTGAAGCTTTCTTT.

The chain recombines TRBV7-8 with TRBJ2-5; TRBD2 aligns across 7 bases. With 3 bases clipped from V and 7 bases from J, the junction kept 11 bases outside the gene matches. Germline V lookup: CDR1 SGHVS, CDR2 FQNEAQ. There are 15 residues in the CDR3. For the CDR3, the DNA is TGTGCCAGCAGCTTCGGAACCGGGACTATGGGGACCCAGTACTTC. This gives the protein CASSFGTGTMGTQYF. The variable domain in full, with the rest retrieved from reference TRBV7-8 and TRBJ2-5, is GAGVSQSPRYKVAKRGQDVALRCDPISGHVSLFWYQQALGQGPEFLTYFQNEAQLDKSGLPSDRFFAERPEGSVSTLKIQRTQQEDSAVYLCASSFGTGTMGTQYFGPGTRLLVL.